Given below is one TCR beta chain in context. Its antigen is undetermined. CDR1 and CDR2 from the germline V gene are LNHNV and YYDKDF (reference sequence). The CDR3 runs 15 residues. V was shortened by 0 bases and J by 3 bases, with 9 bases between the two germline ends. Sample-barcoded 5' priming and a J-beta primer mix drove a second PCR of about 6 to 11 cycles. TCRdb itself ran the 5' RACE reads through MiXCR, one entry per CDR3 protein. This table holds some 1.5 million distinct CDR3 sequences, approximately 28% found once. This sample stems from a study of blood T cells in healthy people across ages. The sample, roughly 9.1 milliliters of peripheral blood, was drawn from each donor. Study findings and constraints: Among long-lived donors, naive CD4+ cells were more numerous and diversity higher than in aged donors. The study regarded diversity estimates from one million T cells as underestimates.

The chain recombines TRBV15 with TRBJ1-5; D is unclear. The sequencing sample was made of blood. The TCR sequence derives from a woman aged 25 to 39 in good health. DNA of the CDR3: TGTGCCACCAGCAGAGATCAGGCTCCCAATCAGCCCCAGCATTTT. It is translated as CATSRDQAPNQPQHF.